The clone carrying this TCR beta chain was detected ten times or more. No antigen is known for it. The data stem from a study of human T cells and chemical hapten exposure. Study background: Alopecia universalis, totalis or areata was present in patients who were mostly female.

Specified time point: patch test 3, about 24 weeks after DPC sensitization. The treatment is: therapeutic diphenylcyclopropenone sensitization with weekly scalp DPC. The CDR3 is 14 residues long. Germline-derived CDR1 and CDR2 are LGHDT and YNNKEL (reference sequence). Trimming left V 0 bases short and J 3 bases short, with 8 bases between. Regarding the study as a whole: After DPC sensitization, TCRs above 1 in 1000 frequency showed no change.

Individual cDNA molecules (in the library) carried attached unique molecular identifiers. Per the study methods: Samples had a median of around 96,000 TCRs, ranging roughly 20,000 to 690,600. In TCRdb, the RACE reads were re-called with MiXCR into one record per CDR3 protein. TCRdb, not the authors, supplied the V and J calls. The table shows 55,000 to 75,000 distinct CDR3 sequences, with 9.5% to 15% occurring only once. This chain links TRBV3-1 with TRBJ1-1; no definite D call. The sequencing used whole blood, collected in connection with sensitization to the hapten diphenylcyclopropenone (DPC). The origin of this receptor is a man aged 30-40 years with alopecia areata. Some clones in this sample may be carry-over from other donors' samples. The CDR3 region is CASSQEGSDTEAFF. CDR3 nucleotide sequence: TGTGCCAGCAGCCAAGAAGGGTCCGACACTGAAGCTTTCTTT.